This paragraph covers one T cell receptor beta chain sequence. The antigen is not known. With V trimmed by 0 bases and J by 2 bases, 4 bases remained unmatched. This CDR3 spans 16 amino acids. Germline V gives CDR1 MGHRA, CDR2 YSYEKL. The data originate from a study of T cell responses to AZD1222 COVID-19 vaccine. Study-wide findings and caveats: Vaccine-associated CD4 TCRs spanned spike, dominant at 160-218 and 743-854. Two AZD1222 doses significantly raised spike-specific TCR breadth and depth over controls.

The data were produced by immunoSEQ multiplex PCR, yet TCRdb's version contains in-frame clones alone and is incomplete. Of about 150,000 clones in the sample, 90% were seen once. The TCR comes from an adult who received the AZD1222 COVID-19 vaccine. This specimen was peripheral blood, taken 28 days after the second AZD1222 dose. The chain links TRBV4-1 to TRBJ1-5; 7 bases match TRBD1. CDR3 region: CASSQDGTGGNQPQHF. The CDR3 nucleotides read TGCGCCAGCAGCCAAGACGGAACAGGGGGCAATCAGCCCCAGCATTTT.